Below, 11 T cell receptor beta chains from the same sample are listed, as sequenced in a study of blood T cell repertoires in COVID-19. Using immunoSEQ multiplex PCR, the repertoire was profiled, and TCRdb retains in-frame clones only, with some absent. The data hold approximately 250,000 clones, with roughly 86% observed a single time. The material sequenced was peripheral blood. The origin of the receptors is a man in his forties with active or convalescent COVID-19.

This chain connects TRBV4-1 to TRBJ1-2, with D possibly being TRBD1 (5 bases). CDR1 is MGHRA and CDR2 is YSYEKL in the germline V gene. Trimming took off 4 bases at V and 3 bases at J, with 15 bases between the two ends. The CDR3 runs to 15 residues. The CDR3 bases are TGCGCCAGCAGCCCTAGGGTGGGGGGGTACTATGGCTACACCTTC. Translating it yields CASSPRVGGYYGYTF.

As regards this clone: The junction does not match germline at one end; this may be a read error. The chain links TRBV24-1 to TRBJ2-7, with D possibly matching TRBD2 (7 bases). CDR3 length equals 13 residues. Germline loops: CDR1 KGHDR, CDR2 SFDVKD. The CDR3 loop reads CYGSLYGGREQYF. DNA of the CDR3: TGCTACGGGAGCCTCTACGGGGGGCGGGAGCAGTACTTC.

V is TRBV18 and J is TRBJ1-3; the match to TRBD1 covers 7 bases. This CDR3 is built from 15 residues. The trim removed 5 bases at V and 0 bases at J, leaving 4 bases unmatched. Germline V gene sequence: CDR1 KGHSH, CDR2 LQKENI. CDR3 sequence: CASSTDRSSGNTIYF. The DNA for the CDR3 is TGTGCCAGCTCAACGGACAGGAGCTCTGGAAACACCATATATTTT.

The chain employs TRBV5-6 and TRBJ1-5; 9 bases align to TRBD1. Germline CDR1 is SGHDT and CDR2 is YYEEEE. V was pared by 3 bases and J by 5 bases, with 3 bases of the junction left unmatched. CDR3 size: 14 residues. CDR3: CASSSGQGYQPQHF. The DNA of the CDR3 is TGTGCCAGCAGCTCGGGACAGGGCTATCAGCCCCAGCATTTT.

In this sample, this clone turned up once. The J gene is TRBJ1-5, the V gene TRBV6-6, with a tentative D call TRBD1 (6 bases). Trimming stripped 4 bases from V and 5 bases from J, with 15 bases between. From germline, CDR1 is MNHNY and CDR2 SVGAGI (reference sequence). This CDR3 is built from 15 residues. The CDR3 region is CASSSTGTRDQPQHF. As DNA, the CDR3 is TGTGCCAGCAGTTCCACCGGGACAAGGGATCAGCCCCAGCATTTT.

This clone was counted a few times. This rearrangement joins TRBV10-2 to TRBJ2-3; 13 positions agree with TRBD2. The CDR3 spans 15 residues. CDR1 and CDR2 (germline): WSHSY, SAAADI. Trimming removed 6 bases from V and 3 bases from J; junction bases left unmatched: 3. The CDR3, as DNA: TGCGCCAGCAGAGGGACTAGCGGGGAAACAGATACGCAGTATTTT. Translated: CASRGTSGETDTQYF.

The chain is built from TRBV5-1 and TRBJ2-1, with TRBD1 matching 11 bases. This CDR3 spans 15 amino acids. The germline V gene encodes CDR1 SGHRS and CDR2 YFSETQ. V shed 7 bases, J shed 8 bases, and the junction held 11 bases outside the gene matches. CDR3 sequence: CASYGTGGLGYEQFF. The CDR3 DNA sequence: TGCGCCAGCTACGGGACAGGGGGACTAGGTTATGAGCAGTTCTTC.

Here the CDR3 DNA reads TGTGCCAGCAGCACGGACAGGGCCTACTCTGGAAACACCATATATTTT. This gives the protein CASSTDRAYSGNTIYF. This chain connects TRBV7-9 to TRBJ1-3, with 8 positions matching TRBD1. The CDR3 length is 16 residues. CDR1 is SEHNR and CDR2 is FQNEAQ in the germline V gene (reference sequence). The V segment lost 5 bases and the J segment 0 bases; nucleotides outside the gene matches: 6.

This clone was counted once. The CDR3 DNA reads as TGTGCCAGCACCCTCCCCCCCTCCGGGGTGACTACAGATGAGCAGTTCTTC. Amino acids: CASTLPPSGVTTDEQFF. The chain carries TRBV9 and TRBJ2-1, with D perhaps matching TRBD2 (5 bases). Germline CDR1 is SGDLS and CDR2 is YYNGEE. The CDR3 runs to 17 residues. V gave up 6 bases and J gave up 8 bases, with 27 bases separating them.

The chain recombines TRBV24-1 with TRBJ2-5; the D gene is possibly TRBD2 (6 bases). This CDR3 has 17 amino acids. Germline CDR1 KGHDR, CDR2 SFDVKD. Trimming removed 3 bases at V and 4 bases at J, with 20 bases between. CDR3 in amino acids: CATSDRGGEAAGETQYF. The DNA of the CDR3 is TGTGCCACCAGTGATCGGGGCGGGGAGGCCGCAGGAGAGACCCAGTACTTC.

This CDR3 reads CASSLRAMNTEAFF. The CDR3 DNA follows: TGTGCCAGCAGTTTAAGAGCCATGAACACTGAAGCTTTCTTT. The genes are TRBV27 and TRBJ1-1; D uncertain. Germline V CDR1 and CDR2: MNHEY, SMNVEV (reference sequence). The ends were cut back, 2 bases at V and 0 bases at J, with 7 bases in the middle. The CDR3 runs 14 residues.